The 15 T cell receptor beta chains below come from one sample, sequenced in a study of T cell responses to AZD1222 COVID-19 vaccine (dated by TCRdb to 2020 to 2022). Interpreted using the paper, the time point label stands for: baseline before first vaccination. The library was generated by the immunoSEQ multiplex PCR assay. In its TCRdb copy, this immuneACCESS table keeps in-frame sequences only and misses some clones. Where compared with another copy, unresolved V genes explain less than half of these, and the others have no known cause. This sample gives about 84,000 clones in total; around 89% of them show up just once. Just over 30% of the sample rests with the top ten. The starting material was peripheral blood, obtained on day 0 of AZD1222 vaccination. The receptors derive from an adult in good health.

The chain has TRBV5-1 and TRBJ2-1; D is uncertain. Looked up from germline, CDR1 is SGHRS and CDR2 is YFSETQ. V lost 4 bases and J lost 9, with 14 bases in between. The CDR3 covers 13 residues. Written as DNA, the CDR3 is TGCGCCAGCAGCGCCGACCGGACCGGTGAGCAGTTCTTC. It codes for CASSADRTGEQFF. The variable domain in full, completed from reference TRBV5-1 and TRBJ2-1, reads KAGVTQTPRYLIKTRGQQVTLSCSPISGHRSVSWYQQTPGQGLQFLFEYFSETQRNKGNFPGRFSGRQFSNSRSEMNVSTLELGDSALYLCASSADRTGEQFFGPGTRLTVL.

V and J are TRBV19 and TRBJ1-1; D call uncertain. The CDR3 covers 14 residues. Per the germline V gene, CDR1 is LNHDA and CDR2 is SQIVND (reference sequence). Trimming left V 2 bases short and J 0 bases short, with 7 bases between. CDR3 nucleotides: TGTGCCAGTAGTATAATAGCGGTGAACACTGAAGCTTTCTTT. The encoded protein is CASSIIAVNTEAFF.

This chain links TRBV4-2 with TRBJ2-1; 11 bases line up with TRBD2. The V gene's germline CDR1 is LGHNA and CDR2 YNFKEQ. This CDR3 is 14 amino acids long. J lost 7 bases, V lost 7 bases, and 6 bases had no gene match. The CDR3 reads CASTTSGSRNEQFF. The CDR3 coding sequence is TGTGCCAGCACCACTAGCGGGAGCAGGAATGAGCAGTTCTTC.

The rearrangement uses TRBV6-5 and TRBJ2-1; D is uncertain. CDR3 size: 12 residues. CDR1 and CDR2 (germline): MNHEY, SVGAGI. Trimming pared 0 bases from V and 8 bases from J, leaving 5 bases between. CDR3 sequence (DNA): TGTGCCAGCAGTTACTCAGAGCATGAGCAGTTCTTC. It yields the protein CASSYSEHEQFF.

The gene calls are TRBV5-5 and TRBJ2-2; TRBD2 is a possible D gene (6 bases). V lost 0 bases to trimming and J lost 5 bases, with 11 bases between them. The CDR3 has 15 residues. Germline V gives CDR1 SGHKS, CDR2 YYEKEE (reference sequence). The CDR3 region is CASSLALGGTGELFF. The CDR3, as DNA: TGTGCCAGCAGCTTGGCTCTGGGGGGAACCGGGGAGCTGTTTTTT.

The J gene is TRBJ2-1, the V gene TRBV9; possible D gene TRBD2, 6 bases. Germline V gene sequence: CDR1 SGDLS, CDR2 YYNGEE. CDR3 length: 14 amino acids. V dropped 4 bases and J dropped 8 bases, with 16 bases sitting between them. This CDR3 reads CASSSSGVAHEQFF. CDR3 sequence (DNA): TGTGCCAGCAGCTCCTCGGGGGTCGCCCATGAGCAGTTCTTC. The variable domain in full, completed from reference TRBV9 and TRBJ2-1, reads DSGVTQTPKHLITATGQRVTLRCSPRSGDLSVYWYQQSLDQGLQFLIQYYNGEERAKGNILERFSAQQFPDLHSELNLSSLELGDSALYFCASSSSGVAHEQFFGPGTRLTVL.

The rearrangement links TRBV19 to TRBJ1-2, with D possibly matching TRBD1 (5 bases). Germline CDR1 reads LNHDA; CDR2 reads SQIVND (reference sequence). V lost 0 bases and J 6 bases, leaving 8 bases between the germline ends. The CDR3 extends over 13 amino acids. The CDR3 region is CASSIDWGNGYTF. The CDR3, as DNA: TGTGCCAGTAGTATAGATTGGGGGAATGGCTACACCTTC.

The chain couples TRBV2 to TRBJ1-1; D remains unclear. The CDR3 runs to 14 residues. The ends were cut back, 7 bases at V and 1 base at J, with 13 bases in the middle. Germline V lookup: CDR1 SNHLY, CDR2 FYNNEI. CDR3 bases: TGTGCCAGCAAATTAGAGTCCTCGAACACTGAAGCTTTCTTT. Protein: CASKLESSNTEAFF.

The chain is built from TRBV28 and TRBJ1-1; tentative D call: TRBD1 (5 bases). The CDR3 length is 11 residues. The V and J ends lost 4 bases and 12 bases respectively, with 12 bases between them. In germline, CDR1 is MDHEN, CDR2 SYDVKM. As DNA, the CDR3 is TGTGCCAGCAGTTCCAGGGTCGGGCCTTTCTTT. This gives the protein CASSSRVGPFF.

The V call is TRBV28, the J call TRBJ1-1; tentatively, D is TRBD1 (5 bases). The V end lost 4 bases, the J end lost 4 bases, and 16 bases lay between the germline ends. The germline gives CDR1 MDHEN, CDR2 SYDVKM. This CDR3 is 15 amino acids long. DNA for the CDR3: TGTGCCAGCAGTTCCCCCCCCGGGCAGGGCACTGAAGCTTTCTTT. Its translation: CASSSPPGQGTEAFF.

The chain links TRBV29-1 to TRBJ2-7, with D perhaps TRBD1 (6 bases). Trimming removed 5 bases at V and 4 bases at J, with 15 bases between. The CDR3 is 13 residues long. In germline, CDR1 is SQVTM, CDR2 ANQGSEA. CDR3 coding DNA: TGCAGCGTTACTAGGTCAGGGGTTTACGAGCAGTACTTC. It specifies CSVTRSGVYEQYF.

The chain recombines TRBV28 with TRBJ1-1; unclear D gene. CDR3 length: 14 residues. Germline CDR1 reads MDHEN; CDR2 reads SYDVKM. Trimming took 5 bases from V and 3 from J, leaving 13 bases between them. The CDR3 region has the DNA TGTGCCAGCAGTCCTACACCGTGGGACACTGAAGCTTTCTTT. Protein sequence: CASSPTPWDTEAFF.

This clone has only one observation. The rearrangement uses TRBV5-6 and TRBJ1-4, with D uncertain. The V gene's germline CDR1 is SGHDT and CDR2 YYEEEE. CDR3 length: 18 amino acids. Trimming removed 5 bases from V and 0 bases from J, with 20 bases in between. The chain's CDR3 is CASSLRVSKGPTNEKLFF. The CDR3 nucleotides are TGTGCCAGCAGTCTGAGGGTATCAAAGGGTCCAACTAATGAAAAACTGTTTTTT.

J is TRBJ2-1 and V is TRBV5-4, with D perhaps matching TRBD1 (6 bases). The CDR3 is 14 residues long. V was trimmed by 3 bases and J by 6 bases, leaving 13 bases between them. Germline lookup yields CDR1 SGHNT and CDR2 YYREEE (reference sequence). The CDR3, as DNA: TGTGCCAGCAGCTCGTGGGGCAGGGGCAATGAGCAGTTCTTC. Protein: CASSSWGRGNEQFF.

The gene calls are TRBV19 and TRBJ1-2, with D hard to call. V was pared by 3 bases and J by 8 bases, with 16 bases between. The CDR3 loop spans 14 amino acids. Germline-derived CDR1 and CDR2 are LNHDA and SQIVND (reference sequence). The CDR3 sequence: CASSITVTGFGYTF. The CDR3 nucleotides read TGTGCCAGTAGTATCACCGTGACTGGTTTCGGCTACACCTTC.